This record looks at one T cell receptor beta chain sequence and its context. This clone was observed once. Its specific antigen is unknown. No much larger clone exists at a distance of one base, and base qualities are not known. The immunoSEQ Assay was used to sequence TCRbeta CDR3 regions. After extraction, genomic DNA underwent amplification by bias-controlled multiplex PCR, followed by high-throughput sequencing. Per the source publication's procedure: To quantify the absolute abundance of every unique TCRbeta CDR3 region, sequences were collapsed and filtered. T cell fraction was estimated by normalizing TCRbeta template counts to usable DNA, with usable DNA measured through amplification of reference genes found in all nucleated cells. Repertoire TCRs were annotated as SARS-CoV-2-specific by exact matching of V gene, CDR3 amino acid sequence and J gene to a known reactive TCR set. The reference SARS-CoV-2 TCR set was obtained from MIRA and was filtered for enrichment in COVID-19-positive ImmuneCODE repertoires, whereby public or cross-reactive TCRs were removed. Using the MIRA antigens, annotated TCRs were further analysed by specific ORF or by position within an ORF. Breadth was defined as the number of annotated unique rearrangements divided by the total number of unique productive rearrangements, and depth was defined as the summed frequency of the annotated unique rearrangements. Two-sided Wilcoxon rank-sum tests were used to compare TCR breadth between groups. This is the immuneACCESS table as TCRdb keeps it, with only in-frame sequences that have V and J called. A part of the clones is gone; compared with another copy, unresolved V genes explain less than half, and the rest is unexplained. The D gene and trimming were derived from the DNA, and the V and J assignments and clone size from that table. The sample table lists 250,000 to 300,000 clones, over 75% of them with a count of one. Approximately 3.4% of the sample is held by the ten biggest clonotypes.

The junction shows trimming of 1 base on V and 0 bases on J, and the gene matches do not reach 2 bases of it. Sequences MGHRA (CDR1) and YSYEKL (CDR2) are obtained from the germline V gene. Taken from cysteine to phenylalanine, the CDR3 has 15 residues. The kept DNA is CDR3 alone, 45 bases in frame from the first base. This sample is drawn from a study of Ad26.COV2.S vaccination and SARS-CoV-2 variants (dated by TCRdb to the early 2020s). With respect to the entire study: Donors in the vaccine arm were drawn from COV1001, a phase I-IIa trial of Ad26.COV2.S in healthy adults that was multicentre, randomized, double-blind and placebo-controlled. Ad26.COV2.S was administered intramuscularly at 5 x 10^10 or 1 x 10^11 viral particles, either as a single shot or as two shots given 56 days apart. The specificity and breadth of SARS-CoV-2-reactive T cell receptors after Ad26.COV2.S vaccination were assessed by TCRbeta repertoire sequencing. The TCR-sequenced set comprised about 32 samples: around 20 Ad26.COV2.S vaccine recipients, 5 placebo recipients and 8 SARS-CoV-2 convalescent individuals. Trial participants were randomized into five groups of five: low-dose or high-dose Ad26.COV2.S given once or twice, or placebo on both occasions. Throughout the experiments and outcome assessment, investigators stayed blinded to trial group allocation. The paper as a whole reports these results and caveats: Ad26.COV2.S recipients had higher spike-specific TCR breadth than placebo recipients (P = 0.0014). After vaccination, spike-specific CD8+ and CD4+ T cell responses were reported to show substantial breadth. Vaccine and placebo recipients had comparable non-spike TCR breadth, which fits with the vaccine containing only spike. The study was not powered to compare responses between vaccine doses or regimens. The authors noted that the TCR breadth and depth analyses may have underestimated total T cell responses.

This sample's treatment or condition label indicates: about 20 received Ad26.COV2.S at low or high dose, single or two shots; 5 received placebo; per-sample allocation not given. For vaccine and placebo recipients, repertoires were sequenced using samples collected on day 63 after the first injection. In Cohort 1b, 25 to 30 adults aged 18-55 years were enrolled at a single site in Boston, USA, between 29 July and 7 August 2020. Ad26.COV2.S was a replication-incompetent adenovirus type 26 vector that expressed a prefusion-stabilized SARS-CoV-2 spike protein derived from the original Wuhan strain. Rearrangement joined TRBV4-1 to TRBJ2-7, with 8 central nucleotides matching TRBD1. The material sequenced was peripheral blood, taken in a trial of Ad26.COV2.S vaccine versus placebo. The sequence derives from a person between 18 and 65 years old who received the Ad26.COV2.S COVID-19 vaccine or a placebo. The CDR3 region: CASSQGGQASYEQYF. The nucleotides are TGCGCCAGCAGCCAAGGGGGACAGGCCTCCTACGAGCAGTACTTC.